Listed below are T cell receptor beta chains from one sample, sequenced in a study of beta chain features in type 1 diabetes. Sequencing was performed with immunoSEQ multiplex PCR; in TCRdb, only in-frame clones are kept and a portion is missing. The table includes about 150,000 clones, around 10% detected once. Sequenced: central memory CD4+ T cells from blood. The receptors here all came from a man in his late teens or twenties in good health. The CDR3 runs from the conserved cysteine through the conserved F or W. Fields, in order: D gene, clone size, V gene, J gene, CDR3 length, CDR3 DNA, CDR3 protein. A D gene is named only where the DNA matches it firmly. The size entry is marked missing in some rows and otherwise reads once, few, many or a size class.

>NA|NA|TRBV7-3|TRBJ2-3|15
TGTGCCAGCAGCCCGCAGGGGAGAGTTGTAGATACGCAGTATTTT
CASSPQGRVVDTQYF
>NA|few|TRBV30|TRBJ1-6|16
TGTGCCTGGAGCAGAGGTGGAAACAGACTGAATTCACCCCTCCACTTT
CAWSRGGNRLNSPLHF
>NA|NA|TRBV7-2|TRBJ1-4|16
TGTGCCAGCAGCCCCCGCCCGCTCCTGAATAATGAAAAACTGTTTTTT
CASSPRPLLNNEKLFF
>NA|NA|TRBV28|TRBJ1-6|14
TGTGCCAGCAGCCCCCAGGGCTTTAATTCACCCCTCCACTTT
CASSPQGFNSPLHF
>NA|many|TRBV15|TRBJ2-3|13
TGTGCCACCAGCAGCACCATCCCAGATACGCAGTATTTT
CATSSTIPDTQYF
>TRBD1|few|TRBV29-1|TRBJ2-7|13
TGCAGCGCCCGGACAGGGCTTCACGACGAGCAGTACTTC
CSARTGLHDEQYF
>TRBD1|few|TRBV5-4|TRBJ1-5|13
TGTGCCAGCAGCTTGGGGACAGGTCAGCCCCAGCATTTT
CASSLGTGQPQHF
>NA|NA|TRBV6-5|TRBJ2-7|12
TGTGCCAGCAGTTCTCAGGGTTACGAGCAGTACTTC
CASSSQGYEQYF
>TRBD1|few|TRBV25-1|TRBJ2-1|17
TGTGCCAGCAGTGCCCCTCCGGGACAGGGTTACTCCAATGAGCAGTTCTTC
CASSAPPGQGYSNEQFF
>TRBD1|few|TRBV9|TRBJ1-2|15
TGTGCCAGCAGCGTATTGGGACAGGGCAGAGCTGGCTACACCTTC
CASSVLGQGRAGYTF
>TRBD2|few|TRBV4-2|TRBJ2-5|18
TGTGCCAGCAGCCAAGGCCGGCTAGCGGGAGGAAACAAAGAGACCCAGTACTTC
CASSQGRLAGGNKETQYF
>NA|NA|TRBV4-2|TRBJ2-2|18
TGTGCCAGCAGCCAAGATCGCCCGGGCTACATTGGCGCCGGGGAGCTGTTTTTT
CASSQDRPGYIGAGELFF
>TRBD2|few|TRBV10-3|TRBJ2-3|17
TGTGCCATCAGGCTTCGGACTAGCGGGAGTAATACAGATACGCAGTATTTT
CAIRLRTSGSNTDTQYF
>NA|many|TRBV7-2|TRBJ2-1|12
TGTGCCAGCAGCTTAGCGCGGTATGAGCAGTTCTTC
CASSLARYEQFF
>TRBD1|NA|TRBV7-2|TRBJ2-4|14
TGTGCCAGCAGCCCACAGGGGTCCAAAAACATTCAGTACTTC
CASSPQGSKNIQYF